A selection of T cell receptor beta chains follows, all from one sample in a study of blood T cell repertoires in COVID-19. The table came from immunoSEQ multiplex PCR; TCRdb's copy has only in-frame clones and leaves some out. The sample contains roughly 70,000 clones, 82% of which appear only once. The sequencing sample was made of peripheral blood. These receptors were taken from a woman in her fifties or sixties with acute or convalescent COVID-19. Each CDR3 is given with its conserved first and last residue. A D gene is named only where the DNA matches it firmly. Rows may omit the clone size; those that give it use once, few, many or a size class.

V: TRBV5-1
J: TRBJ1-1
size: .
D: .
CDR3: CASSLETEAFF
DNA: TGCGCCAGCAGCTTGGAAACAGAAGCTTTCTTT

V: TRBV6-6
J: TRBJ1-6
size: .
D: .
CDR3: CASSYAEDNSPLHF
DNA: TGTGCCAGCAGTTATGCAGAGGATAATTCACCCCTCCACTTT

V: TRBV6-1
J: TRBJ2-1
size: .
D: TRBD2
CDR3: CASRGGAPHEQFF
DNA: TGTGCCAGCAGGGGAGGGGCCCCCCATGAGCAGTTCTTC

V: TRBV20-1
J: TRBJ2-7
size: .
D: TRBD2
CDR3: CSASDLAGGYEQYF
DNA: TGCAGTGCTAGTGATTTAGCGGGGGGGTACGAGCAGTACTTC

V: TRBV6-5
J: TRBJ2-7
size: .
D: TRBD2
CDR3: CASRSGASGIFGQYF
DNA: TGTGCCAGCAGAAGTGGGGCTAGCGGGATATTTGGGCAGTACTTC

V: TRBV18
J: TRBJ1-2
size: .
D: TRBD1
CDR3: CASSEDRNYGYTF
DNA: TGTGCCAGCTCCGAGGACAGGAACTATGGCTACACCTTC

V: TRBV6-4
J: TRBJ1-5
size: few
D: TRBD1
CDR3: CASSYPGTENQPQHF
DNA: TGTGCCAGCAGTTACCCCGGGACAGAGAATCAGCCCCAGCATTTT

V: TRBV30
J: TRBJ1-6
size: once
D: .
CDR3: CAWNRENNSPLHF
DNA: TGTGCCTGGAACAGGGAAAATAATTCACCCCTCCACTTT

V: TRBV5-1
J: TRBJ2-7
size: .
D: .
CDR3: CASSPTTLSEQYF
DNA: TGCGCCAGCAGCCCGACTACCTTAAGTGAGCAGTACTTC

V: TRBV27
J: TRBJ2-1
size: .
D: .
CDR3: CASSRAGSSYNEQFF
DNA: TGTGCCAGCAGTCGGGCGGGGAGCTCCTACAATGAGCAGTTCTTC

V: TRBV15
J: TRBJ1-5
size: .
D: .
CDR3: CATSRGVSNQPQHF
DNA: TGTGCCACCAGCAGAGGAGTTAGCAATCAGCCCCAGCATTTT

V: TRBV6-5
J: TRBJ2-2
size: .
D: .
CDR3: CASSPGTTQTRELFF
DNA: TGTGCCAGCAGCCCAGGGACAACCCAAACTAGGGAGCTGTTTTTT

V: TRBV7-2
J: TRBJ1-1
size: .
D: .
CDR3: CASRPPDRGTEAFF
DNA: TGTGCCAGCAGACCACCCGACCGGGGGACTGAAGCTTTCTTT

V: TRBV28
J: TRBJ2-7
size: .
D: TRBD2
CDR3: CASSFRRTSGADMKEQYF
DNA: TGTGCCAGCAGTTTTCGTCGGACTAGCGGGGCCGACATGAAGGAGCAGTACTTC

V: TRBV4-2
J: TRBJ2-7
size: .
D: TRBD2
CDR3: CASSQGLAGSYEQYF
DNA: TGTGCCAGCAGCCAAGGACTAGCGGGGTCCTACGAGCAGTACTTC

V: TRBV5-1
J: TRBJ1-3
size: .
D: TRBD1
CDR3: CASSLLPDRGQGTIYF
DNA: TGCGCCAGCAGCTTGTTACCCGACAGGGGGCAAGGCACCATATATTTT

V: TRBV19
J: TRBJ2-5
size: .
D: .
CDR3: CASSSWTPQETQYF
DNA: TGTGCCAGTAGCTCCTGGACACCTCAAGAGACCCAGTACTTC

V: TRBV6-5
J: TRBJ1-3
size: .
D: .
CDR3: CASSLGAGRNTIYF
DNA: TGTGCCAGCAGTTTAGGGGCAGGAAGAAACACCATATATTTT

V: TRBV5-1
J: TRBJ2-1
size: .
D: TRBD1
CDR3: CASSLGQGLYNEQFF
DNA: TGCGCCAGCAGCTTGGGACAGGGGCTCTACAATGAGCAGTTCTTC

V: TRBV28
J: TRBJ1-5
size: .
D: .
CDR3: CASSSDRLNRMGSNQPQHF
DNA: TGTGCCAGCAGTTCCGACAGGCTAAATCGGATGGGGAGCAATCAGCCCCAGCATTTT

V: TRBV7-8
J: TRBJ2-3
size: .
D: TRBD1
CDR3: CASSFYRQGARDTQYF
DNA: TGTGCCAGCAGCTTCTACAGGCAGGGGGCAAGAGATACGCAGTATTTT

V: TRBV6-5
J: TRBJ1-2
size: .
D: .
CDR3: CASSISRGLRFDYTF
DNA: TGTGCCAGCAGTATCTCCAGGGGCTTGAGGTTTGACTACACCTTC

V: TRBV23-1
J: TRBJ2-7
size: .
D: .
CDR3: CASSLRQDSIKSSYEQYF
DNA: TGCGCCAGCAGTCTGAGACAGGACAGTATTAAAAGCTCCTACGAGCAGTACTTC

V: TRBV12-3/TRBV12-4
J: TRBJ2-5
size: .
D: .
CDR3: CASSLSGILAQYF
DNA: TGTGCCAGCAGTTTAAGCGGCATTCTGGCCCAGTACTTC

V: TRBV19
J: TRBJ2-4
size: .
D: TRBD1
CDR3: CASSLNRDSLAKNIQYF
DNA: TGTGCCAGTAGTTTAAACCGGGACAGCTTAGCCAAAAACATTCAGTACTTC

V: TRBV7-8
J: TRBJ1-2
size: .
D: TRBD1
CDR3: CASSLGGQGVLYGYTF
DNA: TGTGCCAGCAGCTTAGGGGGACAGGGGGTTCTCTATGGCTACACCTTC

V: TRBV7-8
J: TRBJ2-7
size: .
D: .
CDR3: CASSRTYSVRGGSYEQYF
DNA: TGTGCCAGCAGCCGGACTTATTCGGTCAGAGGGGGCTCCTACGAGCAGTACTTC

V: TRBV28
J: TRBJ2-7
size: .
D: .
CDR3: CASSFRVGPLSEQYF
DNA: TGTGCCAGCAGTTTTCGGGTGGGTCCCCTTTCCGAGCAGTACTTC